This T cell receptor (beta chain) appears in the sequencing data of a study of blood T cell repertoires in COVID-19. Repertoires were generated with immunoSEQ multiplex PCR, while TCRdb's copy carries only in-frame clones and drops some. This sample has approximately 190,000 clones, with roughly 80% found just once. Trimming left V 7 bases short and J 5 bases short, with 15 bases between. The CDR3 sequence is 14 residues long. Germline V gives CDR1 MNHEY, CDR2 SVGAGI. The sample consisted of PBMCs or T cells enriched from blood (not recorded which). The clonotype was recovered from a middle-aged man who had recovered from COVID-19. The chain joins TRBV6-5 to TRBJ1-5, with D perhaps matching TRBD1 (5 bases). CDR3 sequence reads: CASKVSRAHQPQHF. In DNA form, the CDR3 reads TGTGCCAGCAAGGTTTCCAGGGCCCATCAGCCCCAGCATTTT.